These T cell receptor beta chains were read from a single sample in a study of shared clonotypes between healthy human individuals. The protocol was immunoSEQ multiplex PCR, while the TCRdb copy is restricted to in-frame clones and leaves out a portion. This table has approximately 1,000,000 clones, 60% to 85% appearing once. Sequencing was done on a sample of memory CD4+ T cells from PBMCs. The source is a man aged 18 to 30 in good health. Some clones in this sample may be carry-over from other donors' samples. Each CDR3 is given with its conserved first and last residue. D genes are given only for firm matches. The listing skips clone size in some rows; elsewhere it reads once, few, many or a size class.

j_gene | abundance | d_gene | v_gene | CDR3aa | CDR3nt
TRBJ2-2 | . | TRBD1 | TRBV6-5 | CASTPGGPSGGELFF | TGTGCCAGCACCCCAGGGGGCCCCAGCGGCGGGGAGCTGTTTTTT
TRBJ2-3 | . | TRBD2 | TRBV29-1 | CSVLPLAGGPLDTQYF | TGCAGCGTTCTACCTTTGGCGGGAGGGCCGTTGGATACGCAGTATTTT
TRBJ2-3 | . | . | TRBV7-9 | CASSPNLGTSITDTQYF | TGTGCCAGCAGCCCAAACTTAGGGACGAGCATCACAGATACGCAGTATTTT
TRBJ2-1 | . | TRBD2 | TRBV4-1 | CASSQSGLADYNEQFF | TGCGCCAGCAGCCAAAGCGGACTAGCGGACTACAATGAGCAGTTCTTC
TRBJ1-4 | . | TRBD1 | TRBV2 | CASSARRTGGTNEKLFF | TGTGCCAGCAGTGCCCGAAGGACAGGGGGCACTAATGAAAAACTGTTTTTT
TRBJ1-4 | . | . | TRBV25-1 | CASRALGANEKLFF | TGTGCCAGCCGGGCCCTAGGGGCTAATGAAAAACTGTTTTTT
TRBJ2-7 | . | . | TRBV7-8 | CASSSTGWGSVPYEQYF | TGTGCCAGCAGCTCAACGGGGTGGGGGTCGGTACCCTACGAGCAGTACTTC
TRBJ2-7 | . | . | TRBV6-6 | CASMPHSSYEQYF | TGTGCCAGCATGCCGCATAGCTCCTACGAGCAGTACTTC
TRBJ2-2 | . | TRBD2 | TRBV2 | CASSLTSPNTGELFF | TGTGCCAGCAGTTTGACTAGCCCGAACACCGGGGAGCTGTTTTTT
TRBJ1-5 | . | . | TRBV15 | CATSTAARGWQPQHF | TGTGCCACCAGCACCGCCGCCCGGGGGTGGCAGCCCCAGCATTTT
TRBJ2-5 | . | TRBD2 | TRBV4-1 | CASSHQDRAQTSGSLETQYF | TGCGCCAGCAGCCATCAGGACAGGGCCCAAACTAGCGGGAGCTTAGAGACCCAGTACTTC
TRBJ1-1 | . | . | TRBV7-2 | CASSLAGMNTEAFF | TGTGCCAGCAGCTTAGCCGGAATGAACACTGAAGCTTTCTTT
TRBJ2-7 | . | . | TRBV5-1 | CASSLGGYSYEQYF | TGCGCCAGCAGCTTGGGCGGTTACTCCTACGAGCAGTACTTC
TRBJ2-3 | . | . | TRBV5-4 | CASSQLGQPDTQYF | TGTGCCAGCAGCCAACTCGGACAGCCCGATACGCAGTATTTT
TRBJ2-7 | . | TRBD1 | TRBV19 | CASSAGQGRNEQYF | TGTGCCAGTAGTGCTGGACAGGGGAGAAACGAGCAGTACTTC
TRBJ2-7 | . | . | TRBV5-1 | CASSLGLFPYEQYF | TGCGCCAGCAGCTTGGGTCTATTCCCCTACGAGCAGTACTTC
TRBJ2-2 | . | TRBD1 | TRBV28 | CASSLWDRDTGELFF | TGTGCCAGCAGTTTATGGGACAGGGACACCGGGGAGCTGTTTTTT
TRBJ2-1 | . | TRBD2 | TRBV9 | CASSVVPSGRAKDEQFF | TGTGCCAGCAGCGTAGTTCCAAGCGGGAGGGCCAAGGATGAGCAGTTCTTC
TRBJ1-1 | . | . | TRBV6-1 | CASLPGAANTEAFF | TGTGCCAGCCTTCCTGGGGCAGCGAACACTGAAGCTTTCTTT
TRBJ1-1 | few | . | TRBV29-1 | CSVGDGRTEAFF | TGCAGCGTTGGTGACGGCCGAACTGAAGCTTTCTTT
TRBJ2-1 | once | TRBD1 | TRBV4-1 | CASSHPRPGQGAREQFF | TGCGCCAGCAGCCACCCCCGCCCGGGACAGGGGGCTCGGGAGCAGTTCTTC
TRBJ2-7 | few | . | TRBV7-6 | CASSFGRTYEQYF | TGTGCCAGCAGCTTCGGCCGTACCTACGAGCAGTACTTC
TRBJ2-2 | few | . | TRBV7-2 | CASSPQGTNTGELFF | TGTGCCAGCAGCCCACAGGGTACGAACACCGGGGAGCTGTTTTTT
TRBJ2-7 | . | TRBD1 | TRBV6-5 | CASRGQGDTYEQYF | TGTGCCAGCAGGGGACAGGGGGATACCTACGAGCAGTACTTC
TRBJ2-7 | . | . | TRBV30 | CAWRSRASYEQYF | TGTGCCTGGAGAAGCAGGGCCTCCTACGAGCAGTACTTC
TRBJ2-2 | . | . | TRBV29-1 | CSVGLWGRVTGELFF | TGCAGCGTTGGGTTGTGGGGGCGTGTCACCGGGGAGCTGTTTTTT
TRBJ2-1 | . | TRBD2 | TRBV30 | CAWKGGIAGDGNEQFF | TGTGCCTGGAAAGGGGGAATAGCGGGAGACGGCAATGAGCAGTTCTTC
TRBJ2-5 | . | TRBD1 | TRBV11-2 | CASSLGDRGPWETQYF | TGTGCCAGCAGCTTAGGGGACAGGGGGCCTTGGGAGACCCAGTACTTC
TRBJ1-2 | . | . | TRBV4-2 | CASSPRDTLNYGYTF | TGTGCCAGCAGCCCCCGGGACACCCTTAACTATGGCTACACCTTC
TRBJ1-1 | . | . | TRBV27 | CASSSLRQRTEAFF | TGTGCCAGCAGTTCCCTAAGACAGCGAACTGAAGCTTTCTTT
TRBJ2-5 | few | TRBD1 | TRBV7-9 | CASSLTGGAWETQYF | TGTGCCAGCAGCTTAACAGGGGGCGCGTGGGAGACCCAGTACTTC
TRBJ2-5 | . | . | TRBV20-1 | CSATEQTQYF | TGCAGTGCTACCGAGCAGACCCAGTACTTC
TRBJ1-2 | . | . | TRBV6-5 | CASSRPGAQHYGYTF | TGTGCCAGCAGCCGCCCCGGGGCCCAACACTATGGCTACACCTTC
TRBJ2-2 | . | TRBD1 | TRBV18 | CASSQQSYRGTGELFF | TGTGCCAGCTCCCAACAAAGCTACAGGGGAACCGGGGAGCTGTTTTTT
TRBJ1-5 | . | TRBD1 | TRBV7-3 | CASSPGTGRGNQPQHF | TGTGCCAGCAGCCCCGGGACAGGGCGAGGCAATCAGCCCCAGCATTTT
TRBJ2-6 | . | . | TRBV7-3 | CASSLVFSGANVLTF | TGTGCCAGCAGCTTAGTGTTTTCTGGGGCCAACGTCCTGACTTTC
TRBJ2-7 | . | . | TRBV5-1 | CASRVEDRAYEQYF | TGCGCCAGCAGGGTCGAGGACCGCGCCTACGAGCAGTACTTC
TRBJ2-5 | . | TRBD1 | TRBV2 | CASSEEGQGGETQYF | TGTGCCAGCAGTGAAGAGGGACAGGGGGGGGAGACCCAGTACTTC